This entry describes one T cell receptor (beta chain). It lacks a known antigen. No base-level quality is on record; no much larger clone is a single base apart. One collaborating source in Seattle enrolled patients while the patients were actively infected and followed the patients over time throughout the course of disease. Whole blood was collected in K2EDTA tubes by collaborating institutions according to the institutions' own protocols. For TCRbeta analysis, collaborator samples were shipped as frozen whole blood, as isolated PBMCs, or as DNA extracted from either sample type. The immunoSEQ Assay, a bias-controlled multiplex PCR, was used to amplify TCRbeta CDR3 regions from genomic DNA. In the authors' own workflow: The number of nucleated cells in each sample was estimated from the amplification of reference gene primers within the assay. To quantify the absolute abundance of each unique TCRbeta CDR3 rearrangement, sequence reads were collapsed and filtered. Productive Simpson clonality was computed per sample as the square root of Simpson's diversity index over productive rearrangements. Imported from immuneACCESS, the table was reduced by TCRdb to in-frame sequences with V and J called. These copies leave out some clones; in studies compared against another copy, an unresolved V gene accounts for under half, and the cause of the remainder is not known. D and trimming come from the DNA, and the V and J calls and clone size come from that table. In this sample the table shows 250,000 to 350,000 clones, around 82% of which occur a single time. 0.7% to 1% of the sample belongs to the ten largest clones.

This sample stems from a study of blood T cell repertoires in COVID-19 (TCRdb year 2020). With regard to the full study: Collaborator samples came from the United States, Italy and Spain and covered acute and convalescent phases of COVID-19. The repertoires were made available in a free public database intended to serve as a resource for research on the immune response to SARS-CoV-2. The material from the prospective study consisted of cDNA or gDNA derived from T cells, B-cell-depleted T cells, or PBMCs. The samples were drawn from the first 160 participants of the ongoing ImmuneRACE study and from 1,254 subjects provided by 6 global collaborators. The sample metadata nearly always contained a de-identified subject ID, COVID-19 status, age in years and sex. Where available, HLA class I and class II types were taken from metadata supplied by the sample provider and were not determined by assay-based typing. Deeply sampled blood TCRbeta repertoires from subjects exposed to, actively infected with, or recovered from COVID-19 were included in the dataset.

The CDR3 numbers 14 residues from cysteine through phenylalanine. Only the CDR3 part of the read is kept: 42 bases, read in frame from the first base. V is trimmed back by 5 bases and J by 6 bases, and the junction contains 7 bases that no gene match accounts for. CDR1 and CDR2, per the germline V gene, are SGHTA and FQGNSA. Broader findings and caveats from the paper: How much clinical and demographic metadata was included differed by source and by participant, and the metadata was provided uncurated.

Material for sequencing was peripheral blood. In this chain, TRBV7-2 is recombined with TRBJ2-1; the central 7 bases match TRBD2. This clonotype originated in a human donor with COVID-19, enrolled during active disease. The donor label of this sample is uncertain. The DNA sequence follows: TGTGCCAGCAGCCCAGAAGGGAGGGTCAATGAGCAGTTCTTC. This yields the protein CASSPEGRVNEQFF. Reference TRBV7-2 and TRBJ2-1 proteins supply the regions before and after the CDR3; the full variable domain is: GAGVSQSPSNKVTEKGKDVELRCDPISGHTALYWYRQSLGQGLEFLIYFQGNSAPDKSGLPSDRFSAERTGGSVSTLTIQRTQQEDSAVYLCASSPEGRVNEQFFGPGTRLTVL.